The 15 T cell receptor beta chains listed next were all sequenced from one sample in a study of CD8+CD57+ T cells in acquired aplastic anemia. The patients chosen for sequencing had shown expansion of CD8+CD57+ cells (detected by flow cytometry). Genomic DNA, the template, was used for profiling of the TCR beta VDJ and CDR3. One entry per CDR3 protein, called by TCRdb with MiXCR from the reads. The sample consists of about 290,000 distinct CDR3 sequences, under 65% of them appearing once. The material sequenced was sorted CD4+, CD8+, or CD8+CD57+ T cells (not recorded which) from PBMCs. All receptors derive from a human donor with aplastic anemia.

Ten or more counts support this clonotype. The genes are TRBV12-3 or TRBV12-4 and TRBJ1-2; D not resolved. V gave up 3 bases and J gave up 4 bases, with 3 bases separating them. The CDR3 spans 11 residues. This CDR3 is CASSFSYGYTF. The CDR3 DNA sequence: TGTGCCAGCAGTTTTAGCTATGGCTACACCTTC.

The chain joins TRBV2 to TRBJ1-5; 7 bases are a match to TRBD1. Germline V gene data show CDR1 as SNHLY and CDR2 as FYNNEI. Trimming at V came to 2 bases and at J to 6 bases, leaving 7 bases not matched to a gene. The CDR3 runs to 15 residues. The CDR3 region is CASSERGGRIQPQHF. The CDR3 nucleotides read TGTGCCAGCAGTGAAAGAGGGGGCCGGATTCAGCCCCAGCATTTT.

This clonotype has only one observation. The gene calls are TRBV11-3 and TRBJ1-1, with 8 bases aligning to TRBD1. The germline gives CDR1 SGHNT, CDR2 YENEEA. Losses at the gene ends were 1 base for V and 9 bases for J; bases not matched to a gene: 7. This CDR3 has 14 residues. CDR3 sequence: CASSLVAGGVKAFF. For the CDR3, the DNA is TGTGCCAGCAGCTTAGTTGCAGGGGGCGTCAAAGCTTTCTTT.

The V and J genes are TRBV19 and TRBJ1-4; TRBD1 is a possible D gene (5 bases). From germline, CDR1 is LNHDA and CDR2 SQIVND (reference sequence). V lost 5 bases to trimming and J lost 3 bases, with 16 bases between them. This CDR3 contains 16 residues. In DNA form, the CDR3 reads TGTGCCAGTAGTGAAGTATATTCGGGACCTAATGAAAAACTGTTTTTT. The encoded protein is CASSEVYSGPNEKLFF.

The chain employs TRBV24-1 and TRBJ1-5; TRBD1 matches at 9 bases. Germline V gives CDR1 KGHDR, CDR2 SFDVKD. The junction had 6 bases not matched to a gene; V was cut back by 4 bases and J by 6 bases. The CDR3 runs to 15 residues. The CDR3 sequence is CATSDGQGSAQPQHF. The CDR3 DNA reads TGTGCCACCAGTGACGGACAGGGGAGTGCTCAGCCCCAGCATTTT.

J is TRBJ1-1 and V is TRBV20-1, with D tentatively TRBD1 (5 bases). The germline CDR1 and CDR2 sequences are DFQATT and SNEGSKA (reference sequence). The CDR3 loop spans 12 amino acids. The CDR3 sequence: CKIDRGPTEAFF. The CDR3 nucleotides are TGCAAGATTGATAGGGGTCCCACTGAAGCTTTCTTT.

This clonotype was picked up one time. The chain has TRBV15 and TRBJ1-3; D may be TRBD1 (5 bases). The CDR3 extends over 14 amino acids. With 8 bases removed from V and 0 bases from J, the gap between germline ends came to 11 bases. CDR1 is LNHNV, CDR2 YYDKDF, per germline (reference sequence). CDR3 sequence: CATQGPLSGNTIYF. Written as DNA, the CDR3 is TGTGCCACCCAGGGCCCTCTCTCTGGAAACACCATATATTTT.

This clonotype occurred many times. The CDR3 nucleotides read TGTGCCAGCAGCCAAGGGATTGGGACTAGCGGGAGTTTCGAGTTCTTC. The encoded protein is CASSQGIGTSGSFEFF. This sequence joins TRBV3-1 and TRBJ2-1, with TRBD2 matching over 14 bases. Germline CDR1 LGHDT, CDR2 YNNKEL (reference sequence). V gave up 1 base and J gave up 14 bases; unmatched junction bases: 10. The CDR3 is made up of 16 amino acids.

V gene TRBV7-9 combines with J gene TRBJ2-6; 11 bases line up with TRBD1. The J segment lost 2 bases and the V segment lost 8 bases, leaving 5 bases of the junction unmatched. Germline V lookup: CDR1 SEHNR, CDR2 FQNEAQ (reference sequence). CDR3 length equals 16 residues. CDR3 sequence reads: CASWTGGGTGANVLTF. CDR3 coding DNA: TGTGCCAGCTGGACAGGGGGCGGGACTGGGGCCAACGTCCTGACTTTC.

The chain recombines TRBV19 with TRBJ1-5, with a possible D match to TRBD1 (5 bases). Trimming left V 1 base short and J 6 bases short, with 10 bases between. The CDR3 consists of 14 residues. Germline CDR1 reads LNHDA; CDR2 reads SQIVND (reference sequence). CDR3 nucleotide sequence: TGTGCCAGTAGTATAGTAGCAGGGCCTCAGCCCCAGCATTTT. Translating gives CASSIVAGPQPQHF.

For this clonotype: Lacking the conserved final phenylalanine or tryptophan, this CDR3 likely reflects a read error. The limits of the CDR3 on the DNA are not certain, so only TCRdb's listed CDR3 is given. The chain combines TRBV7-2 with TRBJ1-2. With termini counted, the CDR3 has 9 amino acids. Germline values: CDR1 SGHTA, CDR2 FQGNSA. The CDR3 loop reads CASSLVGSL.

The chain couples TRBV2 to TRBJ2-7; 7 bases are a match to TRBD2. The CDR3 has 13 residues. Trimming removed 5 bases from V and 0 bases from J; junction bases left unmatched: 1. Germline CDR1 is SNHLY and CDR2 is FYNNEI. The CDR3 coding sequence is TGTGCCAGCAGTTGGACTAGCTCCTACGAGCAGTACTTC. It specifies CASSWTSSYEQYF.

As for this clonotype: Because the CDR3 is missing its conserved closing phenylalanine or tryptophan, this is likely a read error. The rearrangement links TRBV19 to TRBJ1-1; the D is unclear. The CDR3 sequence is 13 residues long. Trimming took 7 bases from V and 0 from J, leaving 9 bases between them. Germline V gene data show CDR1 as LNHDA and CDR2 as SQIVND (reference sequence). Here the CDR3 DNA reads TGTGCCAGTATAGGCGGGTTGAACACTGAAGCTTTCCTT. Translating it yields CASIGGLNTEAFL.

The table lists this clonotype with many counts. The chain employs TRBV3-1 and TRBJ1-1; D is ambiguous. The germline V gene encodes CDR1 LGHDT and CDR2 YNNKEL (reference sequence). V lost 0 bases to trimming and J lost 7 bases, with 9 bases between them. The CDR3 extends over 13 amino acids. CDR3 sequence (DNA): TGTGCCAGCAGCCAAGACATGGCAGGTGAAGCTTTCTTT. It translates to CASSQDMAGEAFF.

The V and J genes are TRBV29-1 and TRBJ1-1, with D uncertain. This CDR3 region has 13 residues. V was cut by 7 bases and J by 0 bases, with 12 bases left in between. Germline CDR1 is SQVTM and CDR2 is ANQGSEA. CDR3 nucleotides: TGCAGCGCCCAAGGCAGTATGAACACTGAAGCTTTCTTT. Translated, it gives CSAQGSMNTEAFF.